Presented here are 17 T cell receptor beta chains from one specimen sequenced in a study of blood T cell repertoires in COVID-19 (dated by TCRdb to 2018 to 2021). The library came from the immunoSEQ multiplex PCR assay. TCRdb took this table from immuneACCESS and kept in-frame rearrangements with V and J called. Such tables lack part of the clones; where checked against another copy, unresolved V genes explain under half of the gap, and the rest is unexplained. For this sample there are 180,000 or so clones; approximately 82% appear just once. The ten largest clones capture about 3.5% of the sample. The specimen was PBMCs or T cells enriched from blood (not recorded which). The receptors were sampled from a woman aged 50 to 65 in a cohort exposed to, infected with or recovered from COVID-19 (not recorded which).

Comment on this clone: The sample holds other DNA sequences that translate to the same CDR3. The rearrangement links TRBV15 to TRBJ1-2; 10 bases line up with TRBD1. The CDR3 sequence is 14 residues long. The V and J ends lost 6 bases and 4 bases, in that order; junction bases with no gene match: 5. Germline assignment: CDR1 LNHNV and CDR2 YYDKDF (reference sequence). CDR3 sequence: CATSRDRGVYGYTF. The CDR3 nucleotides read TGTGCCACCAGTAGGGACAGGGGCGTCTATGGCTACACCTTC.

The chain combines TRBV5-1 with TRBJ2-3, with 9 bases that match TRBD2. Germline V gives CDR1 SGHRS, CDR2 YFSETQ. The V and J ends lost 0 bases and 0 bases, in that order; junction bases with no gene match: 14. The CDR3 sequence is 20 residues long. For the CDR3, the DNA is TGCGCCAGCAGCTTGGCTAGCCTAGCGGGGAGAGCCGCTAGCACAGATACGCAGTATTTT. Translating gives CASSLASLAGRAASTDTQYF.

The chain couples TRBV5-1 to TRBJ1-2; no reliable D call. V lost 2 bases and J 1 base, leaving 9 bases between the germline ends. CDR3 length equals 14 residues. Germline V CDR1 and CDR2: SGHRS, YFSETQ. This CDR3 is CASSLEADNYGYTF. The CDR3 DNA sequence: TGCGCCAGCAGCTTAGAAGCGGATAACTATGGCTACACCTTC.

CDR3 sequence: CASSRTGENQPQHF. CDR3 sequence (DNA): TGTGCCAGCAGCAGGACAGGGGAAAATCAGCCCCAGCATTTT. The rearrangement links TRBV6-5 to TRBJ1-5, with TRBD1 matching over 9 bases. Trimming cost V 6 bases and J 4 bases; bases outside gene matches: 4. The germline CDR1 and CDR2 sequences are MNHEY and SVGAGI. The CDR3 spans 14 residues.

In this sample, this clone turned up once. J is TRBJ1-4 and V is TRBV4-2; D unresolved. Germline V gene lookup returns CDR1 LGHNA and CDR2 YNFKEQ. This CDR3 region has 17 residues. With 4 bases removed from V and 5 bases from J, the gap between germline ends came to 20 bases. This CDR3 is CASSPATARGVNEKLFF. CDR3 DNA sequence: TGTGCCAGCAGCCCTGCGACGGCGCGGGGAGTAAATGAAAAACTGTTTTTT.

The rearrangement uses TRBV7-8 and TRBJ2-3, with 7 bases matching TRBD1. V gave up 5 bases and J gave up 0 bases; unmatched junction bases: 8. CDR1 and CDR2 (germline): SGHVS, FQNEAQ. This CDR3 spans 16 amino acids. CDR3: CASSPEGASSTDTQYF. The CDR3 DNA is TGTGCCAGCAGCCCAGAGGGGGCATCTAGCACAGATACGCAGTATTTT.

The genes are TRBV19 and TRBJ1-3; D unclear. There are 15 residues in the CDR3. The germline gives CDR1 LNHDA, CDR2 SQIVND (reference sequence). Trimming took off 9 bases at V and 2 bases at J, with 17 bases between the two ends. CDR3 amino acids: CASYNQGSAGNTIYF. The CDR3, as DNA: TGTGCCAGCTATAACCAAGGGAGCGCTGGAAACACCATATATTTT. Combining the CDR3 with reference TRBV19 and TRBJ1-3 gives the whole variable domain DGGITQSPKYLFRKEGQNVTLSCEQNLNHDAMYWYRQDPGQGLRLIYYSQIVNDFQKGDIAEGYSVSREKKESFPLTVTSAQKNPTAFYLCASYNQGSAGNTIYFGEGSWLTVV.

DNA for the CDR3: TGTGCCAGCTCACCAACTAGCGGGAGCCGCTACGAGCAGTACTTC. Protein: CASSPTSGSRYEQYF. This chain connects TRBV18 to TRBJ2-7; 11 nucleotides agree with TRBD2. The germline gives CDR1 KGHSH, CDR2 LQKENI. The CDR3 sequence is 15 residues long. V lost 2 bases to trimming and J lost 3 bases; unmatched junction nucleotides: 3.

This chain joins TRBV25-1 and TRBJ1-1; D not resolved. This CDR3 region has 13 residues. Germline V lookup: CDR1 MGHDK, CDR2 SYGVNS. Trimming cost V 5 bases and J 5 bases, with 12 bases left between them. CDR3 coding DNA: TGTGCCAGCAGTTCCGGGTTTAGAACTGAAGCTTTCTTT. Translation: CASSSGFRTEAFF.

This rearrangement joins TRBV6-6 to TRBJ2-5, with a possible D match to TRBD2 (5 bases). The V gene lost 0 bases and the J gene lost 4 bases, with 9 bases spanning the gap. The CDR3 covers 14 residues. Germline V gives CDR1 MNHNY, CDR2 SVGAGI (reference sequence). Here the CDR3 DNA reads TGTGCCAGCAGTTACTCGGACTCCTCAGAGACCCAGTACTTC. Its protein is CASSYSDSSETQYF.

This chain links TRBV5-1 with TRBJ1-1, with 9 bases aligning to TRBD1. V lost 2 bases to trimming and J lost 1 base; unmatched junction nucleotides: 3. The CDR3 loop spans 15 amino acids. From germline, CDR1 is SGHRS and CDR2 YFSETQ. CDR3 in amino acids: CASSFRGQGNTEAFF. CDR3 DNA: TGCGCCAGCAGCTTTCGGGGACAGGGGAACACTGAAGCTTTCTTT.

The gene calls are TRBV28 and TRBJ2-5; 14 bases match TRBD2. The trim removed 5 bases at V and 7 bases at J, leaving 9 bases unmatched. This CDR3 is built from 16 residues. Germline V lookup: CDR1 MDHEN, CDR2 SYDVKM. The CDR3 coding sequence is TGTGCCAGCAGTCGTTCAGGGACTAGCGGGGGTTGGACCCAGTACTTC. Amino acid sequence: CASSRSGTSGGWTQYF.

The count of this clone is one. The chain employs TRBV5-1 and TRBJ2-3; D might be TRBD1 (5 bases). CDR1 is SGHRS and CDR2 is YFSETQ in the germline V gene. The CDR3 runs 15 residues. V dropped 0 bases and J dropped 5 bases, with 13 bases sitting between them. The CDR3 coding sequence is TGCGCCAGCAGCTTGGATGTCAGGGAAGGAGATACGCAGTATTTT. Amino acids: CASSLDVREGDTQYF.

This clone has only a few counts. The chain couples TRBV2 to TRBJ2-2; 7 bases are shared with TRBD2. Germline lookup yields CDR1 SNHLY and CDR2 FYNNEI. V gave up 4 bases and J gave up 4 bases; unmatched junction bases: 9. The CDR3 spans 16 residues. CDR3 bases: TGTGCCAGCAGTGGGCGGACTAGTAGCCCCACCGGGGAGCTGTTTTTT. It translates to CASSGRTSSPTGELFF.

This chain joins TRBV4-2 and TRBJ2-2; 8 nucleotides line up with TRBD2. J was trimmed by 6 bases and V by 4 bases; bases with no gene match: 10. Germline V gene data show CDR1 as LGHNA and CDR2 as YNFKEQ. This CDR3 is built from 16 residues. The CDR3 is CASSLRRGAGAGELFF. The CDR3, as DNA: TGTGCCAGCAGCCTACGGCGGGGGGCGGGGGCCGGGGAGCTGTTTTTT.

The chain is built from TRBV18 and TRBJ2-1; 7 bases fit TRBD2. Trimming took 11 bases from V and 6 from J; bases not matched to a gene: 7. CDR3 size: 12 residues. CDR1 is KGHSH, CDR2 LQKENI, per germline. CDR3 loop: CASGLELNEQFF. CDR3 coding DNA: TGTGCCTCAGGACTAGAGCTCAATGAGCAGTTCTTC.

This chain connects TRBV6-5 to TRBJ1-2; 7 nucleotides line up with TRBD1. J was trimmed by 1 base and V by 7 bases; bases with no gene match: 3. The germline V gene encodes CDR1 MNHEY and CDR2 SVGAGI. This CDR3 has 13 residues. CDR3 loop: CASTGDSNYGYTF. The CDR3 nucleotides read TGTGCCAGCACCGGGGACAGTAACTATGGCTACACCTTC.